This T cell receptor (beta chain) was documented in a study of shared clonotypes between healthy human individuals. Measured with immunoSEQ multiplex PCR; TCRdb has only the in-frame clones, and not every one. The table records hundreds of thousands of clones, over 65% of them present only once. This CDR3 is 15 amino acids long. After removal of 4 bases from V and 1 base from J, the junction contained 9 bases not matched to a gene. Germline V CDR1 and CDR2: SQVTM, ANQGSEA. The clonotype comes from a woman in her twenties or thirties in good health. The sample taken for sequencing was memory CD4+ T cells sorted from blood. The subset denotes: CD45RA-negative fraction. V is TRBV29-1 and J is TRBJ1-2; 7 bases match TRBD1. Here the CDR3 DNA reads TGCAGCGTTGTGTCCGGCTCAGGGGGTAACTATGGCTACACCTTC. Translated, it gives CSVVSGSGGNYGYTF.